This T cell receptor beta chain emerged from a study of T cells after yellow fever vaccination. V trimming: 4 bases; J trimming: 4 bases; junction bases outside the gene matches: 6. The CDR3 has 15 residues. In germline, CDR1 is MDHEN, CDR2 SYDVKM. In this sample, this clonotype turned up many times. Its matching antigen is unknown. Broader study findings: FACS-sorted repertoires might harbor abundant contaminating clonotypes from the bulk population. Few clonotypes appeared in both CD4 and CD8 compartments. Clones that expanded after primary vaccination mostly reappeared after the booster (nearly 98% CD4, approximately 87% CD8).

Using its own MiXCR run on the 5' RACE reads, TCRdb lists one record per CDR3 protein. The profile covers around 600,000 distinct CDR3 sequences, with 9% to 15% appearing a single time and just under 15% taken by the ten largest. The J gene is TRBJ1-2, the V gene TRBV28; 10 positions match TRBD1. This clonotype was sampled from a man younger than 40 who received the YFV17D yellow fever vaccine. The specimen was PBMCs, collected on the day of the yellow fever booster vaccination. The CDR3 spells CASSSGQGYFYGYTF. The DNA of the CDR3 is TGTGCCAGCAGTTCGGGACAGGGGTACTTCTATGGCTACACCTTC.